A single sample gave rise to the 5 T cell receptor beta chains below, sequenced in a study of long-term antiretroviral therapy in people with HIV. Investigators performed immunoSEQ version v3.0 at survey level. The method was immunoSEQ multiplex PCR; TCRdb's version includes in-frame clones alone and lacks a portion of them. The repertoire holds fewer than 20,000 clones, with roughly 80% as singletons. Sequencing used unsorted PBMCs, obtained 0.1 years after starting antiretroviral therapy. Source of these receptors: a man aged 18 to 29 with HIV.

The rearrangement uses TRBV28 and TRBJ2-7; TRBD2 agrees at 8 bases. CDR3 size: 16 residues. The V gene's germline CDR1 is MDHEN and CDR2 SYDVKM. With V trimmed by 6 bases and J by 3 bases, 13 bases remained unmatched. CDR3 nucleotides: TGTGCCAGCAGCTCCCCCTTAGCGGGATGGGGCTACGAGCAGTACTTC. This codes for CASSSPLAGWGYEQYF.

V is TRBV5-1 and J is TRBJ2-7, with 8 bases lining up with TRBD1. Trimming took 0 bases from V and 2 from J; bases not matched to a gene: 7. The CDR3 spans 16 residues. Germline loops: CDR1 SGHRS, CDR2 YFSETQ. CDR3 protein: CASSLGVRDRTYEQYF. CDR3 coding DNA: TGCGCCAGCAGCTTGGGGGTTAGGGACAGGACCTACGAGCAGTACTTC.

The chain recombines TRBV7-9 with TRBJ2-4; 9 nucleotides agree with TRBD2. Germline CDR1 and CDR2: SEHNR and FQNEAQ (reference sequence). The CDR3 is 15 amino acids. Germline trimming cut 6 bases from V and 4 bases from J; bases unmatched to any gene: 7. CDR3 loop: CASSIPGLAKNIQYF. CDR3 nucleotide sequence: TGTGCCAGCAGTATTCCGGGACTAGCAAAAAACATTCAGTACTTC.

CDR3 nucleotide sequence: TGTGCCAGCTCCGGGCCTAGGGGGAGGTACGAGCAGTACTTC. Its translation is CASSGPRGRYEQYF. J is TRBJ2-7 and V is TRBV13, with D perhaps TRBD1 or TRBD2 (6 bases each). The CDR3 is 14 residues long. Per germline, CDR1 PRHDT and CDR2 FYEKMQ (reference sequence). Trimming took off 8 bases at V and 4 bases at J, with 18 bases between the two ends.

This chain links TRBV6-5 with TRBJ2-3; no clear D. The CDR3 extends over 14 amino acids. V was clipped by 3 bases and J by 3 bases, with 10 bases between them. Germline CDR1 is MNHEY and CDR2 is SVGAGI. The CDR3 nucleotides are TGTGCCAGCAGTTATAACGATGCGACAGATACGCAGTATTTT. Protein sequence: CASSYNDATDTQYF.